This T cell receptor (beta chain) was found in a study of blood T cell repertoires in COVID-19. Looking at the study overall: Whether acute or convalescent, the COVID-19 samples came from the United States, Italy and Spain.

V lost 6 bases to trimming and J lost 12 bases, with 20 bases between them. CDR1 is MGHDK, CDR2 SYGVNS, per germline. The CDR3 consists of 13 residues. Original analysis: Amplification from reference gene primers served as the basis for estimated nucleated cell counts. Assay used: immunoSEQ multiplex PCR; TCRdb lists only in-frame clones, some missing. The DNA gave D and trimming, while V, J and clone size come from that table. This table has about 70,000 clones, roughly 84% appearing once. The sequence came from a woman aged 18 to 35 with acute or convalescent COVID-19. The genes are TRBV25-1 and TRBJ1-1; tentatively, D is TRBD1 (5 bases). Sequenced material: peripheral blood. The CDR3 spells CASRQGPGGRTFF. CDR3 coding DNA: TGTGCCAGCAGGCAGGGACCGGGGGGACGGACTTTCTTT.